The T cell receptor beta chain described here comes from a study of beta chain features in type 1 diabetes. Findings and caveats of the study: All four CD4+ subsets of Type 1 diabetes patients contained TCRB CDR3s that were moderately but significantly shorter.

A few counts support this clone. Its antigen remains unknown. The CDR3 is made up of 15 amino acids. Trimming took 0 bases from V and 6 from J; bases not matched to a gene: 7. The V gene's germline CDR1 is SQVTM and CDR2 ANQGSEA. Expressed TCRB transcripts were sequenced, since all the RNA that had been isolated was reverse transcribed. This table comes from immunoSEQ multiplex PCR, and its TCRdb copy is limited to in-frame clones, with some not included. Of roughly 260,000 clones listed, over 20% are singletons. Sequenced input: naive CD4+ T cells from blood. This clonotype was sampled from a woman in her thirties or forties with type 1 diabetes. The rearrangement joins TRBV29-1 to TRBJ2-1; 8 positions agree with TRBD2. The CDR3 DNA follows: TGCAGCGTTGAAGATTGGACTAGCAAGACCAATGAGCAGTTCTTC. It encodes CSVEDWTSKTNEQFF.